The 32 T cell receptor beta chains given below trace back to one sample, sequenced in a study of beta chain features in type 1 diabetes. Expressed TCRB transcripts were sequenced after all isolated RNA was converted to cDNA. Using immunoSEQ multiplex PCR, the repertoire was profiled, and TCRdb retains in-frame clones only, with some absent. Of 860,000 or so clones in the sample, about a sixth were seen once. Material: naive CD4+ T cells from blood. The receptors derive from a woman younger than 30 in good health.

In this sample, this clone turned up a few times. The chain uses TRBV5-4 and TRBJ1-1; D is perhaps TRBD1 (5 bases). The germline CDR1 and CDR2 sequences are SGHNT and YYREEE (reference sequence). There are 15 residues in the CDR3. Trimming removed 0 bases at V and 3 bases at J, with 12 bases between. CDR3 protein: CASSLGGVVHTEAFF. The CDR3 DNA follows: TGTGCCAGCAGCTTGGGGGGCGTTGTTCACACTGAAGCTTTCTTT.

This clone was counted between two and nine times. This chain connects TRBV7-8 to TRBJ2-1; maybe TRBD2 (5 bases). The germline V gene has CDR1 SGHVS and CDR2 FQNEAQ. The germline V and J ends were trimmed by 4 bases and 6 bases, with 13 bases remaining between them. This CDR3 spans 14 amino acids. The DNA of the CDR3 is TGTGCCAGCAGCTGGGCCGGGAATCGCAATGAGCAGTTCTTC. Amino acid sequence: CASSWAGNRNEQFF.

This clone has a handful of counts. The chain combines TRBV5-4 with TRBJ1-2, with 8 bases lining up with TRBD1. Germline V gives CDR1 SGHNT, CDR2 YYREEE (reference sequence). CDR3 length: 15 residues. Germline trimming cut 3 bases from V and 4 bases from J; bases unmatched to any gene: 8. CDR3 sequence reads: CASSSSAGTGYGYTF. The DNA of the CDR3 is TGTGCCAGCAGCTCCTCGGCCGGGACAGGCTATGGCTACACCTTC. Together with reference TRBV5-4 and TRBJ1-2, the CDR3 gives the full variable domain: ETGVTQSPTHLIKTRGQQVTLRCSSQSGHNTVSWYQQALGQGPQFIFQYYREEENGRGNFPPRFSGLQFPNYSSELNVNALELDDSALYLCASSSSAGTGYGYTFGSGTRLTVV.

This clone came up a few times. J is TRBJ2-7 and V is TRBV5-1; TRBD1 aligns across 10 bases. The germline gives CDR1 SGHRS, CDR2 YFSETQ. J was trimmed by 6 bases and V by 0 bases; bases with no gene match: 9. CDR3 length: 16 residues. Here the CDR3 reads CASSLVPRDRGREQYF. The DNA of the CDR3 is TGCGCCAGCAGCTTGGTTCCCCGGGACAGGGGTCGCGAGCAGTACTTC.

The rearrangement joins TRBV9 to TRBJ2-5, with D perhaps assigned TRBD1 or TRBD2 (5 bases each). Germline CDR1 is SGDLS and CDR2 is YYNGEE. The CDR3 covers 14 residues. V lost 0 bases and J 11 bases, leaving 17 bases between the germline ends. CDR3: CASSVGPLGTEQYF. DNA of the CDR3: TGTGCCAGCAGCGTAGGGCCCCTCGGGACCGAACAGTACTTC.

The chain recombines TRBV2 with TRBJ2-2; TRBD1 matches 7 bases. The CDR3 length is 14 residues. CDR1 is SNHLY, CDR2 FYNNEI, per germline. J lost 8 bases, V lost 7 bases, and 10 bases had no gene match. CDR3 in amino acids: CASTEQGRAGELFF. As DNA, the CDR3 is TGTGCCAGCACCGAACAGGGGCGGGCGGGGGAGCTGTTTTTT.

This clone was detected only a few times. The chain's CDR3 is CASSLVFGITNTGELFF. The CDR3 DNA reads TGTGCCAGCAGCTTAGTTTTTGGAATCACGAACACCGGGGAGCTGTTTTTT. J is TRBJ2-2 and V is TRBV7-9, with D hard to call. Trimming cost V 1 base and J 0 bases, with 12 bases left between them. CDR1 and CDR2 (germline): SEHNR, FQNEAQ (reference sequence). The CDR3 spans 17 residues.

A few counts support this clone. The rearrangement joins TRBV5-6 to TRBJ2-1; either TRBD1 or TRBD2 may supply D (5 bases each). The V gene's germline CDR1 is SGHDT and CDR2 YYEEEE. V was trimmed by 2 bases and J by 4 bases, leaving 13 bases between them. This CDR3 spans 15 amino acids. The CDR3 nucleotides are TGTGCCAGCAGCTTCCCCGGGACGGTGTACAATGAGCAGTTCTTC. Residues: CASSFPGTVYNEQFF.

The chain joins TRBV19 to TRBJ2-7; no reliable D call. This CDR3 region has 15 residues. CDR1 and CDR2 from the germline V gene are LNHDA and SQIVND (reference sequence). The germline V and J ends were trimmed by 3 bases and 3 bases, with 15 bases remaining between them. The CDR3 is CASSIVLGSLYEQYF. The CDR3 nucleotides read TGTGCCAGTAGTATTGTGTTGGGCAGCCTCTACGAGCAGTACTTC.

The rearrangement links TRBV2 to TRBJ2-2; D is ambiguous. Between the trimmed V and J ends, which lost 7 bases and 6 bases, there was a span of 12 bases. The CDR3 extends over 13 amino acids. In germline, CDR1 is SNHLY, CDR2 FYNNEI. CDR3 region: CASNAARPGELFF. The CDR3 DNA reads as TGTGCCAGCAACGCAGCTAGACCCGGGGAGCTGTTTTTT.

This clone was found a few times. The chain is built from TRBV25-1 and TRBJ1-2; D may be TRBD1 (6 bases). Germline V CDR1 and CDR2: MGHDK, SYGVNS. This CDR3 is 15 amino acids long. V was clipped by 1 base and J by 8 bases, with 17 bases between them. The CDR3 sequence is CASSESGAASEGYTF. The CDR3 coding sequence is TGTGCCAGCAGTGAATCAGGGGCCGCGTCGGAGGGCTACACCTTC.

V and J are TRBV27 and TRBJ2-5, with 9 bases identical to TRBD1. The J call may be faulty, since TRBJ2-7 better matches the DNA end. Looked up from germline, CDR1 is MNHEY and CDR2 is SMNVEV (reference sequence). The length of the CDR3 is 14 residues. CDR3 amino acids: CASSSTGGRYEQYF. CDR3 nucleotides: TGTGCCAGCAGTTCCACAGGGGGCAGGTACGAGCAGTACTTC.

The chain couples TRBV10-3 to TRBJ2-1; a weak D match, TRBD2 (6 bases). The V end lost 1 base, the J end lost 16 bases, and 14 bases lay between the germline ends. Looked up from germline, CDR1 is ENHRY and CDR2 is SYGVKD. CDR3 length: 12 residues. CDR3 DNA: TGTGCCATCAGTGAGTATAGCGGAACGGTCTTCTTC. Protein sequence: CAISEYSGTVFF.

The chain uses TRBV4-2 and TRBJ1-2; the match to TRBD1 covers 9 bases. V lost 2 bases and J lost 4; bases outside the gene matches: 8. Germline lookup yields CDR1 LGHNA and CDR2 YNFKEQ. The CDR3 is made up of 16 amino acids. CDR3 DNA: TGTGCCAGCAGCCAACGTACAGGGGGCTTGGTCTATGGCTACACCTTC. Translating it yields CASSQRTGGLVYGYTF.

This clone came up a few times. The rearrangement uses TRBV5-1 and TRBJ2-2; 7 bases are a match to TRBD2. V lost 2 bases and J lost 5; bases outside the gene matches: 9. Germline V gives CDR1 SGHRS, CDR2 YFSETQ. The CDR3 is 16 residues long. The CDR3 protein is CASSFEAGVETGELFF. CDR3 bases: TGCGCCAGCAGCTTTGAGGCGGGAGTGGAGACCGGGGAGCTGTTTTTT.

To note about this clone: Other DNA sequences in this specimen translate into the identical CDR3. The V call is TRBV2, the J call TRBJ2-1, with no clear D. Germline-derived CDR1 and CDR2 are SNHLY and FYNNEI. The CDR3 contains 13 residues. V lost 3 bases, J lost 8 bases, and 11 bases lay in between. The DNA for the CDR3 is TGTGCCAGCAGTGAGGTGCGGTCGGATGAGCAGTTCTTC. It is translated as CASSEVRSDEQFF.

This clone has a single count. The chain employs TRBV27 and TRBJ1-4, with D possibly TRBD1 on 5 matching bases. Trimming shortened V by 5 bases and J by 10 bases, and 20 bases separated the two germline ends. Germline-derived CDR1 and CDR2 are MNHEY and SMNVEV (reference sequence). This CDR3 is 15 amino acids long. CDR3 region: CASSRSSGVMGKLFF. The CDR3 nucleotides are TGTGCCAGCAGTAGGTCGTCGGGGGTTATGGGAAAACTGTTTTTT.

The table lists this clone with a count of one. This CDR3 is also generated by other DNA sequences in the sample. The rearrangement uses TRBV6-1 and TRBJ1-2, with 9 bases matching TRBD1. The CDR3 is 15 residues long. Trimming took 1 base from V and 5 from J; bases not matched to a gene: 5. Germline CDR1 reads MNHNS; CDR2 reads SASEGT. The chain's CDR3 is CASSEVGQGGYGYTF. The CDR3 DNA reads TGTGCCAGCAGTGAAGTGGGACAGGGAGGGTATGGCTACACCTTC.

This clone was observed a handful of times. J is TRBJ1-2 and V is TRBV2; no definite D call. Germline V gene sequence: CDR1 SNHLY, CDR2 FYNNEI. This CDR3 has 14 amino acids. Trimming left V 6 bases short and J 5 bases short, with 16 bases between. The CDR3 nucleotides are TGTGCCAGCAGCGATCGACGGAGTGGGTATGGCTACACCTTC. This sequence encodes CASSDRRSGYGYTF.

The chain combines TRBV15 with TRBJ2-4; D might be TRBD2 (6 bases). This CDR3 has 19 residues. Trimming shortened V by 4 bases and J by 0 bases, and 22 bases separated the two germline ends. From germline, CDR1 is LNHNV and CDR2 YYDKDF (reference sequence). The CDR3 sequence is CATSTGTPVPTLAKNIQYF. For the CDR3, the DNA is TGTGCCACCAGCACCGGGACTCCAGTACCAACACTAGCCAAAAACATTCAGTACTTC. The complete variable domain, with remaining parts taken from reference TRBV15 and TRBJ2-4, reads DAMVIQNPRYQVTQFGKPVTLSCSQTLNHNVMYWYQQKSSQAPKLLFHYYDKDFNNEADTPDNFQSRRPNTSFCFLDIRSPGLGDTAMYLCATSTGTPVPTLAKNIQYFGAGTRLSVL.

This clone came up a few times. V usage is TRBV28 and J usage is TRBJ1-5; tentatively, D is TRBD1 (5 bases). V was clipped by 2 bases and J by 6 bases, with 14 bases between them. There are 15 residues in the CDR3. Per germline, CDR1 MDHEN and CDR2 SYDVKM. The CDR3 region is CASSLMGQGAQPQHF. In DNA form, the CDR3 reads TGTGCCAGCAGTTTAATGGGGCAGGGCGCTCAGCCCCAGCATTTT.

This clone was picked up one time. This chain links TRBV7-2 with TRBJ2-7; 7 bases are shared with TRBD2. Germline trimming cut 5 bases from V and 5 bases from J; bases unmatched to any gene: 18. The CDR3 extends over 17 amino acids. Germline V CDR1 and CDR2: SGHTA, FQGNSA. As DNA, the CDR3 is TGTGCCAGCAGCCGAGGCGGGAGCGGGACGGCTCGTAACGAGCAGTACTTC. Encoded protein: CASSRGGSGTARNEQYF. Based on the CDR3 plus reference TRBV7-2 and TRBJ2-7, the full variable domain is GAGVSQSPSNKVTEKGKDVELRCDPISGHTALYWYRQSLGQGLEFLIYFQGNSAPDKSGLPSDRFSAERTGGSVSTLTIQRTQQEDSAVYLCASSRGGSGTARNEQYFGPGTRLTVT.

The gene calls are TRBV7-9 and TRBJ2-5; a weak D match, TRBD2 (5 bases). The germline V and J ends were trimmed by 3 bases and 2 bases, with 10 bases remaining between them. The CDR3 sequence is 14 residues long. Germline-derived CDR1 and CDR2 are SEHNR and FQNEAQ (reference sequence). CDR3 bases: TGTGCCAGCAGCTTGAGGGCCCAACAAGAGACCCAGTACTTC. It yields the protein CASSLRAQQETQYF.

CDR3 residues: CATLDSSYEQYF. CDR3 nucleotides: TGTGCCACTCTGGACAGCTCCTACGAGCAGTACTTC. The V call is TRBV27, the J call TRBJ2-7, with D possibly being TRBD1 (6 bases). The germline V gene has CDR1 MNHEY and CDR2 SMNVEV (reference sequence). V dropped 10 bases and J dropped 0 bases, with 10 bases sitting between them. The CDR3 spans 12 residues.

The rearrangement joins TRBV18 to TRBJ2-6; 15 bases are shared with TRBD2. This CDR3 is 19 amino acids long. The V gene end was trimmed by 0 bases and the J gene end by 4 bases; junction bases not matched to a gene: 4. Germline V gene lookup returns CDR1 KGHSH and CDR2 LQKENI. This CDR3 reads CASSPPGLAGGVGANVLTF. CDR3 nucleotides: TGTGCCAGCTCACCACCGGGACTAGCGGGAGGTGTGGGGGCCAACGTCCTGACTTTC.

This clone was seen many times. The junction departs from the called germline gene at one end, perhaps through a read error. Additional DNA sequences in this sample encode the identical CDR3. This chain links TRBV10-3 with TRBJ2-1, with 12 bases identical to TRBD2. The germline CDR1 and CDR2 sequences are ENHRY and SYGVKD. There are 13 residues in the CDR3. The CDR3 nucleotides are TGTGCCATAAGTGGACTAGCGGGAAATGAGCAGTTCTTC. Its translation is CAISGLAGNEQFF.

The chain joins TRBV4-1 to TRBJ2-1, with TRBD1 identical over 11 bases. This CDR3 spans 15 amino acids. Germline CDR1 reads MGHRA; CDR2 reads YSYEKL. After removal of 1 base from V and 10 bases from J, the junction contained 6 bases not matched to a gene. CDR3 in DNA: TGCGCCAGCAGCCAAGTAGGACAGGGGGCGTTAGAGCAGTTCTTC. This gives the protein CASSQVGQGALEQFF.

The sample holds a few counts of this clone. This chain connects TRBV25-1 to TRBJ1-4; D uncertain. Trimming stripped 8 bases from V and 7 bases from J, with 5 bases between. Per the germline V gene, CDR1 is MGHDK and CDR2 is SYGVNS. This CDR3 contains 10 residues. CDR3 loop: CASASEKLFF. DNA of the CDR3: TGTGCCAGCGCCAGTGAAAAACTGTTTTTT.

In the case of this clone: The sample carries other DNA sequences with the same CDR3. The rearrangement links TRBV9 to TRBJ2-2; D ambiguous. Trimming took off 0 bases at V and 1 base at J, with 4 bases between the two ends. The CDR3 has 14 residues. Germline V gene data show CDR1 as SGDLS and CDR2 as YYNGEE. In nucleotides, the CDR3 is TGTGCCAGCAGCGTAGAACTGAACACCGGGGAGCTGTTTTTT. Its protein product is CASSVELNTGELFF.

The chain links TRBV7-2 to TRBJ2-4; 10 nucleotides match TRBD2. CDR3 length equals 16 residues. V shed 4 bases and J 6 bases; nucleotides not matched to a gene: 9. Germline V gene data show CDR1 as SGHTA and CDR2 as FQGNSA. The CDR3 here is CASSYLAAGGLNIQYF. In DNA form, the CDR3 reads TGTGCCAGCAGCTACCTAGCAGCGGGAGGGTTAAACATTCAGTACTTC.

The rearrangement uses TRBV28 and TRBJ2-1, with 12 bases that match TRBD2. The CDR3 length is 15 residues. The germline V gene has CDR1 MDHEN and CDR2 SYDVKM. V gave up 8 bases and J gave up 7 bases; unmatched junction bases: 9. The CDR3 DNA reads TGTGCCAGCCAAATTCTAGCGGGAGGGGTAAATGAGCAGTTCTTC. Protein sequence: CASQILAGGVNEQFF.

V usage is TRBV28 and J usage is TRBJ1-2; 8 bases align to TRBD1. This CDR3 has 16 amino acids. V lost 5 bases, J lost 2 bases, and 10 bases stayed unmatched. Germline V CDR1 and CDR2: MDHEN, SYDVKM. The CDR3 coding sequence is TGTGCCAGCAGTCCAGGGGGCTTATCGGGAAACTATGGCTACACCTTC. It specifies CASSPGGLSGNYGYTF.